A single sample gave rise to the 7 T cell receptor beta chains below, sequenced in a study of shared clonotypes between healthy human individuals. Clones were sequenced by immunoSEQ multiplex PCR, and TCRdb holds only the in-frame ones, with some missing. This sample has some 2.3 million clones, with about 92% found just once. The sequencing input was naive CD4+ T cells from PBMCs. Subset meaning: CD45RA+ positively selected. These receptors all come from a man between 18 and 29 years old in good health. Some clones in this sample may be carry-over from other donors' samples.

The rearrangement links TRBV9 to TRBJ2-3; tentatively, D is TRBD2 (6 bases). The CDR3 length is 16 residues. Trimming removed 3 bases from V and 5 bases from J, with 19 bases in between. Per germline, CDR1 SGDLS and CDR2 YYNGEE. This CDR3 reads CASSAAGRFAQDTQYF. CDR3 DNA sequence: TGTGCCAGCAGCGCCGCGGGACGCTTCGCCCAAGATACGCAGTATTTT.

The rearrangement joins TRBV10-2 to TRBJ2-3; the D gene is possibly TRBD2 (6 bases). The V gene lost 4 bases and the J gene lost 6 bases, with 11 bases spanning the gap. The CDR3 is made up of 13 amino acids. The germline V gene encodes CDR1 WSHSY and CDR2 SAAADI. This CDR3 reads CASSVGGRDTQYF. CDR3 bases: TGCGCCAGCAGTGTAGGAGGGCGGGATACGCAGTATTTT.

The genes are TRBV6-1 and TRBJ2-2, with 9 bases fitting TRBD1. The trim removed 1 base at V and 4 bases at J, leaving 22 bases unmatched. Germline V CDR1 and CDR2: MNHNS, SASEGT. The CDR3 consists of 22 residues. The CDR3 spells CASSEGLYAIIKTGGGTGELFF. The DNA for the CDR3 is TGTGCCAGCAGTGAAGGACTATACGCCATTATCAAGACAGGGGGTGGCACCGGGGAGCTGTTTTTT.

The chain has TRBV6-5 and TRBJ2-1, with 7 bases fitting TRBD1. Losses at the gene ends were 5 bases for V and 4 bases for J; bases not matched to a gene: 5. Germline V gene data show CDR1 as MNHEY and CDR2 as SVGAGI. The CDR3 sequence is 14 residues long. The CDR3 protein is CASSTRDSYNEQFF. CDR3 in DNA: TGTGCCAGCAGTACCCGGGACAGTTACAATGAGCAGTTCTTC.

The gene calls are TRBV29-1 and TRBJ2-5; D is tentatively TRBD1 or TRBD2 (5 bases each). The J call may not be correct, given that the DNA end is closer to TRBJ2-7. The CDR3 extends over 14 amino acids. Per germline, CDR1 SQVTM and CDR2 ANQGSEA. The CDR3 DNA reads TGCAGCGCCGGGACCCCCGCCCCCTACTACGAGCAGTACTTC. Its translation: CSAGTPAPYYEQYF.

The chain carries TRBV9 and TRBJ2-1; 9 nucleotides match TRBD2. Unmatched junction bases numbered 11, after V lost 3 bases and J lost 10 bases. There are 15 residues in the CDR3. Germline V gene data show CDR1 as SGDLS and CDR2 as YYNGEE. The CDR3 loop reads CASSGASGVLMEQFF. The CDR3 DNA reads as TGTGCCAGCAGCGGAGCTAGCGGGGTTTTAATGGAGCAGTTCTTC.

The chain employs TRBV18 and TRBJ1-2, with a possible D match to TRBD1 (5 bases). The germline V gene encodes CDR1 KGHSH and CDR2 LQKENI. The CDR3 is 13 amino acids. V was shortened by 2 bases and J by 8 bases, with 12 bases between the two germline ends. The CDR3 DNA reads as TGTGCCAGCTCACCAGAGGGACTGGGGGGCTACACCTTC. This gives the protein CASSPEGLGGYTF.